The 15 T cell receptor beta chains reported below all come from one sample, sequenced in a study of blood T cell repertoires in COVID-19. TCRdb's copy holds only in-frame clones and misses some; the assay was immunoSEQ multiplex PCR. The data show around 150,000 clones, over 65% seen once. Sequencing input: peripheral blood. These receptors originate from a woman older than 75 with active or convalescent COVID-19.

In its sample, this clone was seen once. The chain links TRBV4-2 to TRBJ1-1, with a tentative D call TRBD1 (5 bases). The V end lost 1 base, the J end lost 2 bases, and 11 bases lay between the germline ends. The CDR3 length is 15 residues. Germline loops: CDR1 LGHNA, CDR2 YNFKEQ. DNA of the CDR3: TGTGCCAGCAGCCAAGTTGGGCAGGGCAACACTGAAGCTTTCTTT. This translates into CASSQVGQGNTEAFF.

The V gene is TRBV19, the J gene TRBJ2-2, with D unclear. The germline V gene has CDR1 LNHDA and CDR2 SQIVND (reference sequence). The CDR3 extends over 15 amino acids. Trimming stripped 5 bases from V and 0 bases from J, with 10 bases between. The CDR3 DNA is TGTGCCAGTAGTCCCCTATCATCGAACACCGGGGAGCTGTTTTTT. Translated, it gives CASSPLSSNTGELFF.

The chain employs TRBV28 and TRBJ2-5; maybe TRBD1 (6 bases). The V end was cut by 6 bases, the J end by 4 bases, with 15 bases between. Germline V gives CDR1 MDHEN, CDR2 SYDVKM. CDR3 length: 14 residues. CDR3 sequence reads: CASRRDQGPETQYF. CDR3 in DNA: TGTGCCAGCAGACGAGACCAGGGGCCAGAGACCCAGTACTTC.

The chain has TRBV10-3 and TRBJ2-7; no firm D call. This CDR3 contains 13 residues. Looked up from germline, CDR1 is ENHRY and CDR2 is SYGVKD. V was cut by 4 bases and J by 2 bases, with 9 bases left in between. CDR3 in DNA: TGTGCCATCAGTGTTGGTGAGACCTACGAGCAGTACTTC. Protein sequence: CAISVGETYEQYF.

The chain couples TRBV9 to TRBJ2-1, with 10 bases aligning to TRBD1. This CDR3 has 14 residues. V dropped 2 bases and J dropped 9; count of bases not matched to a gene: 5. CDR1 SGDLS and CDR2 YYNGEE come from the germline V gene. Here the CDR3 reads CASSVDRGRSEQFF. Here the CDR3 DNA reads TGTGCCAGCAGCGTTGACAGGGGGCGCAGTGAGCAGTTCTTC.

This CDR3 is CATSIKRGTVGRETQYF. CDR3 DNA: TGTGCCACCAGCATAAAAAGGGGGACAGTCGGCCGGGAGACCCAGTACTTC. The V and J genes are TRBV15 and TRBJ2-5; 7 nucleotides align to TRBD1. Germline-derived CDR1 and CDR2 are LNHNV and YYDKDF (reference sequence). This CDR3 is built from 17 residues. The trim removed 4 bases at V and 5 bases at J, leaving 16 bases unmatched.

This chain joins TRBV20-1 and TRBJ1-1; possibly TRBD1 for D (5 bases). V was trimmed by 3 bases and J by 5 bases, leaving 16 bases between them. CDR1 and CDR2 from the germline V gene are DFQATT and SNEGSKA (reference sequence). The CDR3 loop spans 14 amino acids. CDR3 sequence reads: CSASRGTGLTEAFF. In DNA form, the CDR3 reads TGCAGTGCTAGTAGAGGTACAGGTCTGACTGAAGCTTTCTTT.

A remark on this clone: Within the sample, other DNA sequences also encode this same CDR3. This sequence joins TRBV5-4 and TRBJ1-5; tentative D call: TRBD1 (5 bases). The V end lost 4 bases, the J end lost 2 bases, and 10 bases lay between the germline ends. The germline V gene has CDR1 SGHNT and CDR2 YYREEE (reference sequence). The CDR3 spans 14 residues. CDR3 nucleotide sequence: TGTGCCAGCAGCCTTCAAGGGGGCAATCAGCCCCAGCATTTT. Its protein is CASSLQGGNQPQHF.

There are a few counts of this clone. The rearrangement joins TRBV2 to TRBJ1-2; the match to TRBD1 covers 10 bases. From germline, CDR1 is SNHLY and CDR2 FYNNEI. V was pared by 6 bases and J by 2 bases, with 3 bases of the junction left unmatched. CDR3 length: 14 residues. CDR3 in DNA: TGTGCCAGCAGGGGGACAGGGGTGAACTATGGCTACACCTTC. It translates to CASRGTGVNYGYTF. Together with reference TRBV2 and TRBJ1-2, the CDR3 gives the full variable domain: EPEVTQTPSHQVTQMGQEVILRCVPISNHLYFYWYRQILGQKVEFLVSFYNNEISEKSEIFDDQFSVERPDGSNFTLKIRSTKLEDSAMYFCASRGTGVNYGYTFGSGTRLTVV.

A single count supports this clone. The chain is built from TRBV6-1 and TRBJ2-1; 9 nucleotides match TRBD2. The CDR3 has 15 residues. CDR1 is MNHNS, CDR2 SASEGT, per germline. Germline trimming cut 6 bases from V and 12 bases from J; bases unmatched to any gene: 15. The CDR3 bases are TGTGCCAGCAGAAAGAGCGGTAGCGGGGGCCCGGGGCAGTTCTTC. This codes for CASRKSGSGGPGQFF.

This clone was detected only once. The chain carries TRBV28 and TRBJ1-2, with 10 positions matching TRBD1. In germline, CDR1 is MDHEN, CDR2 SYDVKM. The CDR3 extends over 17 amino acids. J gave up 4 bases and V 4 bases, and 12 bases lay outside the gene matches. CDR3 loop: CASSSRRTGGLSYGYTF. The CDR3 DNA is TGTGCCAGCAGTTCAAGACGGACAGGGGGATTGAGCTATGGCTACACCTTC.

V is TRBV7-6 and J is TRBJ2-1; tentatively, D is TRBD1 (9 bases). This CDR3 has 16 residues. CDR1 and CDR2 (germline): SGHVS, FNYEAQ. Trimming removed 4 bases from V and 8 bases from J, with 21 bases in between. This CDR3 is CASSSGGTGIIDEQFF. CDR3 DNA: TGTGCCAGCAGCTCGGGGGGGACAGGGATCATCGATGAGCAGTTCTTC.

J is TRBJ1-2 and V is TRBV3-1 (or the pseudogene TRBV3-2); the D is unclear. Trimming pared 1 base from V and 8 bases from J, leaving 8 bases between. CDR1 is LGHDT, CDR2 YNNKEL, per germline (reference sequence). CDR3 length: 12 residues. The CDR3, as DNA: TGTGCCAGCAGCCAAGTCCGAGGGGGCTACACCTTC. As protein: CASSQVRGGYTF.

As DNA, the CDR3 is TGTGCCTTCCAGGGGGAGAACACTGAAGCTTTCTTT. It yields the protein CAFQGENTEAFF. The chain links TRBV10-3 to TRBJ1-1; TRBD1 aligns across 7 bases. Germline-derived CDR1 and CDR2 are ENHRY and SYGVKD. The J segment lost 1 base and the V segment lost 11 bases, leaving 4 bases of the junction unmatched. The CDR3 is made up of 12 amino acids.

This rearrangement joins TRBV4-1 to TRBJ2-7; TRBD2 aligns across 9 bases. The CDR3 spans 16 residues. Germline V gene sequence: CDR1 MGHRA, CDR2 YSYEKL. Trimming cost V 3 bases and J 6 bases; bases outside gene matches: 12. The CDR3: CASSQRTGLASGEQYF. The CDR3 DNA follows: TGCGCCAGCAGCCAGAGAACGGGACTAGCATCGGGCGAGCAGTACTTC.